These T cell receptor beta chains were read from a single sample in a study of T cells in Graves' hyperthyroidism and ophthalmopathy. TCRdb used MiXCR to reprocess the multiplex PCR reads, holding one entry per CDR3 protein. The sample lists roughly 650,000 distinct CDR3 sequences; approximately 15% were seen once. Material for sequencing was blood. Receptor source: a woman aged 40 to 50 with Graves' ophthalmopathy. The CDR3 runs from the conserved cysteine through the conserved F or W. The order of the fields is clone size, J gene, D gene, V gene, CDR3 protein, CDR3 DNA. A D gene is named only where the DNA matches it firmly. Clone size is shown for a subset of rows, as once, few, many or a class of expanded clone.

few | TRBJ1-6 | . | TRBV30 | CAWSGGTSPLHF | TGTGCCTGGAGTGGAGGGACTTCACCCCTCCACTTT
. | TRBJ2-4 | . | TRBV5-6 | CASSLSQDSIFDIQYF | TGTGCCAGCAGCTTGAGCCAGGACAGTATTTTTGACATTCAGTACTTC
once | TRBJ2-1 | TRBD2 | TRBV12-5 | CASGSPGSGGYNEQFF | TGTGCTAGTGGTTCCCCAGGTAGCGGGGGCTACAATGAGCAGTTCTTC
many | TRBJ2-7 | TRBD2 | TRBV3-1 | CASRHAGGPHEQYF | TGTGCCAGCAGACACGCGGGAGGGCCCCACGAGCAGTACTTC
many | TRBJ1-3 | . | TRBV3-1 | CASSFLARGFGNTIYF | TGTGCCAGCAGCTTTTTGGCGAGGGGATTCGGAAACACCATATATTTT
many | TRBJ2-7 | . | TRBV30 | CAWSVQEDSYEQYF | TGTGCCTGGAGTGTACAAGAGGACTCCTACGAGCAGTACTTC
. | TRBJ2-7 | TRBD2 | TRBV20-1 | CSASRLAGANTYEQYF | TGCAGTGCTAGCCGGTTAGCGGGAGCAAACACCTACGAGCAGTACTTC
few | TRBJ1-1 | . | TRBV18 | CASSPRQNQDTEAFF | TGTGCCAGCTCACCACGACAGAATCAGGACACTGAAGCTTTCTTT
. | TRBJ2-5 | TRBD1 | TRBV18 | CASSLFRPGTGEETQYF | TGTGCCAGCTCACTTTTTCGACCCGGGACAGGGGAAGAGACCCAGTACTTC
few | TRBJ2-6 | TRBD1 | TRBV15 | CATSRSQGAGANVLTF | TGTGCCACCAGCAGATCCCAGGGGGCTGGGGCCAACGTCCTGACTTTC
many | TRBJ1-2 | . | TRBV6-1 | CASSEPARSAVGYTF | TGTGCCAGCAGTGAACCCGCCAGGTCGGCCGTTGGCTACACCTTC
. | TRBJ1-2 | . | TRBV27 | CASSFSSEANYGYAF | TGTGCCAGCAGTTTTTCATCCGAAGCTAACTATGGCTACGCCTTC
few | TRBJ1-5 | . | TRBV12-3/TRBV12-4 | CASSLNLEQPQHF | TGTGCCAGCAGTTTAAACCTGGAGCAGCCCCAGCATTTT
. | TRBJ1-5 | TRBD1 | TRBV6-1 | CASSSSAGGQPQHF | TGTGCCAGCAGTAGCTCCGCAGGGGGACAGCCCCAGCATTTT
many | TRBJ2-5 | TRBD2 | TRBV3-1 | CASRHKGLAGRYQETQYF | TGTGCCAGCAGACATAAGGGACTAGCGGGAAGGTACCAAGAGACCCAGTACTTC
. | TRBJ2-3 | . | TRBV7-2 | CASSQGVGGGLTDTQYF | TGTGCCAGCAGCCAGGGGGTGGGCGGGGGGCTCACAGATACGCAGTATTTT
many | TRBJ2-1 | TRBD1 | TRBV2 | CASGTGTYNEQFF | TGTGCCAGCGGGACAGGCACCTACAATGAGCAGTTCTTC
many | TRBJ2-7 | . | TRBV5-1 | CASSLFQAVNEQYF | TGCGCCAGCAGCTTGTTTCAAGCGGTTAACGAGCAGTACTTC
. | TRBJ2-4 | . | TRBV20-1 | CSASPRQGPKNIQYF | TGCAGTGCTAGTCCCAGGCAGGGGCCCAAAAACATTCAGTACTTC
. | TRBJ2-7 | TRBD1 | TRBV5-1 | CASSLWTGSRVEQYF | TGTGCCAGCAGCCTATGGACAGGGAGTAGGGTTGAGCAGTACTTC
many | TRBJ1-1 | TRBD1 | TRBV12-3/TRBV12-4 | CASSLPAQGGTEAFF | TGTGCCAGCAGTCTCCCGGCGCAGGGGGGTACTGAAGCTTTCTTT
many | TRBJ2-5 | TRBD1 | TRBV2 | CASTGTGGEETQYF | TGTGCCAGCACTGGGACAGGAGGCGAGGAGACCCAGTACTTC
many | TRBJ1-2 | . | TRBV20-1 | CSASPLARDYGYTF | TGCAGTGCTAGCCCCCTTGCCAGGGACTATGGCTACACCTTC
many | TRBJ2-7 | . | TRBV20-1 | CSARTGTSEQYF | TGCAGTGCTAGAACGGGGACCAGCGAGCAGTACTTC
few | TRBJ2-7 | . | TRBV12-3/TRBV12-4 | CASRGGPSSYEQYF | TGTGCCAGCAGAGGCGGACCCAGCTCCTACGAGCAGTACTTC
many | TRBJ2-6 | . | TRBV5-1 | CASSLGQALSGANVLTF | TGCGCCAGCAGCTTGGGGCAGGCTCTGTCCGGGGCCAACGTCCTGACTTTC
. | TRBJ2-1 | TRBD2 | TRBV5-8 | CASSPSGSYEQFF | TGCGCCAGCAGCCCTAGCGGATCCTACGAGCAGTTCTTC
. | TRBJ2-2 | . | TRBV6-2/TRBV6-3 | CASTTQDVTGELFF | TGTGCCAGCACAACTCAGGATGTCACCGGGGAGCTGTTTTTT
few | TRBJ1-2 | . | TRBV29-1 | CSVAVQLPNYGYTF | TGCAGCGTTGCCGTACAGCTACCTAACTATGGCTACACCTTC
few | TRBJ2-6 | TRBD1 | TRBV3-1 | CASGQVTGVGPGANVLTF | TGTGCCAGCGGCCAAGTAACAGGGGTGGGACCTGGGGCCAACGTCCTGACTTTC
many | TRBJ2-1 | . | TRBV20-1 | CSASGSMEGHNEQFF | TGCAGTGCTAGCGGCTCGATGGAAGGTCACAATGAGCAGTTCTTC
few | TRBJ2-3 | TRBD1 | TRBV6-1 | CASKPGQGSLLGTTDTQYF | TGTGCCAGCAAACCCGGACAGGGAAGTCTCCTGGGGACCACAGATACGCAGTATTTT
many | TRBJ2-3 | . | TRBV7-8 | CASRERVSGNTDTQYF | TGTGCCAGCAGGGAAAGGGTTAGCGGAAACACAGATACGCAGTATTTT
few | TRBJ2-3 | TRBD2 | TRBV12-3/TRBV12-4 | CASSTYPGRTDTQYF | TGTGCCAGCAGTACCTACCCCGGGAGGACAGATACGCAGTATTTT
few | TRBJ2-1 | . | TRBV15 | CATSREGNAMQFF | TGTGCCACCAGCAGAGAGGGCAACGCCATGCAGTTCTTC
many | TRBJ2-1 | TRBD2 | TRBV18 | CASSQSGGAINEQFF | TGTGCCAGCTCACAGAGCGGGGGGGCCATCAATGAGCAGTTCTTC
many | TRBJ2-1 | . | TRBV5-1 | CASSLARQYNEQFF | TGCGCCAGCAGCTTGGCCCGGCAGTACAATGAGCAGTTCTTC
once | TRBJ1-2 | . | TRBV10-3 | CAISDGIKGYTF | TGTGCCATCAGTGATGGCATCAAGGGCTACACCTTC
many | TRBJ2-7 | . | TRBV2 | CASRRGWNEQYF | TGTGCCAGCAGAAGGGGTTGGAACGAGCAGTACTTC
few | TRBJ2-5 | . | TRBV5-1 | CASSLLADRGETQYF | TGCGCCAGCAGTTTACTAGCAGACCGGGGAGAGACCCAGTACTTC